One and the same sample provided the 23 T cell receptor beta chains below, sequenced in a study of cytomegalovirus exposure and HLA in healthy donors. Primers: 60 Vbeta forward and 13 Jbeta reverse. Generated by immunoSEQ multiplex PCR, the TCRdb table keeps only in-frame clones and is missing some. Recorded for this sample: 150,000 to 250,000 clones. Sequences were obtained from PBMCs. The source is a boy between 10 and 17 years old in good health and CMV-seronegative.

The chain employs TRBV7-3 and TRBJ2-2; the D gene is possibly TRBD1 (6 bases). With 5 bases removed from V and 0 bases from J, the gap between germline ends came to 10 bases. Germline V gene lookup returns CDR1 SGHTA and CDR2 FQGTGA. There are 15 residues in the CDR3. CDR3 in DNA: TGTGCCAGCAGCCCGCAGGGGACGAACACCGGGGAGCTGTTTTTT. Translated: CASSPQGTNTGELFF.

The chain carries TRBV28 and TRBJ2-7; D ambiguous. Trimming took off 7 bases at V and 7 bases at J, with 14 bases between the two ends. CDR3 size: 12 residues. Germline lookup yields CDR1 MDHEN and CDR2 SYDVKM. This CDR3 is CASMGSLREQYF. The CDR3 nucleotides read TGTGCCAGCATGGGCAGCCTTAGGGAGCAGTACTTC.

The V call is TRBV6-6, the J call TRBJ1-6; TRBD1 matches at 7 bases. The CDR3 loop spans 14 amino acids. From germline, CDR1 is MNHNY and CDR2 SVGAGI (reference sequence). V gave up 2 bases and J gave up 10 bases; unmatched junction bases: 5. The CDR3 DNA is TGTGCCAGCAGTTACGTACAGGGGAGCTCACCCCTCCACTTT. It translates to CASSYVQGSSPLHF.

The chain joins TRBV4-2 to TRBJ2-7; D possibly corresponds to TRBD1 (6 bases). This CDR3 comprises 17 residues. Trimming took off 1 base at V and 2 bases at J, with 18 bases between the two ends. The germline V gene encodes CDR1 LGHNA and CDR2 YNFKEQ. The CDR3: CASSQVGTGRVPYEQYF. CDR3 nucleotide sequence: TGTGCCAGCAGCCAAGTTGGAACAGGGCGGGTCCCCTACGAGCAGTACTTC.

The chain links TRBV6-1 to TRBJ2-7; D possibly corresponds to TRBD1 (6 bases). Looked up from germline, CDR1 is MNHNS and CDR2 is SASEGT. CDR3 size: 13 residues. V gave up 0 bases and J gave up 12 bases, with 15 bases separating them. The CDR3 nucleotides read TGTGCCAGCAGTGAAGCGGGGGCAAGGGAACGGTACTTC. Protein sequence: CASSEAGARERYF.

The rearrangement uses TRBV5-6 and TRBJ2-1; 8 bases line up with TRBD2. The CDR3 runs to 16 residues. Germline values: CDR1 SGHDT, CDR2 YYEEEE. V lost 4 bases to trimming and J lost 0 bases; unmatched junction nucleotides: 6. The DNA of the CDR3 is TGTGCCAGCAGCGACCCGGGGGGGAGCTCCTACAATGAGCAGTTCTTC. Translated: CASSDPGGSSYNEQFF.

The chain links TRBV27 to TRBJ2-3; 10 bases fit TRBD2. The CDR3 contains 15 residues. The V and J ends lost 8 bases and 3 bases, in that order; junction bases with no gene match: 8. Germline lookup yields CDR1 MNHEY and CDR2 SMNVEV (reference sequence). CDR3 sequence: CASGATSGATDTQYF. CDR3 DNA sequence: TGTGCCAGCGGAGCCACTAGCGGGGCGACAGATACGCAGTATTTT.

The chain couples TRBV28 to TRBJ2-5; possible D gene TRBD2, 6 bases. CDR1 is MDHEN, CDR2 SYDVKM, per germline. V was pared by 5 bases and J by 6 bases, with 16 bases between. The CDR3 totals 14 residues. Written as DNA, the CDR3 is TGTGCCAGCAGTCCGGGACCGGGAGAGAAGACCCAGTACTTC. This codes for CASSPGPGEKTQYF.

The chain employs TRBV5-4 and TRBJ1-1, with a tentative D call TRBD1 (5 bases). The CDR3 consists of 14 residues. Germline V CDR1 and CDR2: SGHNT, YYREEE (reference sequence). The V and J ends lost 2 bases and 3 bases respectively, with 11 bases between them. CDR3 sequence: CASSLKEGYTEAFF. In DNA form, the CDR3 reads TGTGCCAGCAGCTTAAAGGAGGGGTACACTGAAGCTTTCTTT.

The chain carries TRBV6-5 and TRBJ2-1; 7 bases are shared with TRBD2. CDR1 and CDR2 (germline): MNHEY, SVGAGI. The CDR3 has 13 amino acids. After removal of 6 bases from V and 5 bases from J, the junction contained 4 bases not matched to a gene. The CDR3 nucleotides read TGTGCCAGCAGGCCCGGGGGGAACAATGAGCAGTTCTTC. Translation: CASRPGGNNEQFF.

This chain uses TRBV5-1 with TRBJ1-1, with D maybe TRBD1 (5 bases). V was trimmed by 6 bases and J by 3 bases, leaving 24 bases between them. Looked up from germline, CDR1 is SGHRS and CDR2 is YFSETQ. The CDR3 contains 17 residues. The CDR3 DNA reads as TGCGCCAGCAATCAGTCCCCCCAGCGGGGCATGCACACTGAAGCTTTCTTT. It codes for CASNQSPQRGMHTEAFF.

V is TRBV28 and J is TRBJ2-6; maybe TRBD2 (7 bases). Germline V gives CDR1 MDHEN, CDR2 SYDVKM. Trimming stripped 8 bases from V and 2 bases from J, with 22 bases between. The CDR3 is 18 amino acids. CDR3 sequence reads: CASLPEGGARAGANVLTF. CDR3 coding DNA: TGTGCCAGCCTACCGGAGGGGGGGGCGCGTGCTGGGGCCAACGTCCTGACTTTC.

The chain carries TRBV14 and TRBJ2-5, with 12 bases matching TRBD2. Germline V gives CDR1 SGHDN, CDR2 FVKESK. Losses at the gene ends were 5 bases for V and 5 bases for J; bases not matched to a gene: 3. CDR3 size: 14 residues. CDR3 nucleotide sequence: TGTGCCAGCAGCAAGACTAGCGGGGGCGAGACCCAGTACTTC. Encoded protein: CASSKTSGGETQYF.

The chain links TRBV14 to TRBJ1-4; 9 bases fit TRBD1. With 4 bases clipped from V and 4 bases from J, the junction kept 13 bases outside the gene matches. The CDR3 is 18 amino acids. Looked up from germline, CDR1 is SGHDN and CDR2 is FVKESK. The CDR3 protein is CASSPGQGSNLFNEKLFF. The CDR3, as DNA: TGTGCCAGCAGCCCTGGACAGGGGTCGAACCTTTTTAATGAAAAACTGTTTTTT.

This chain uses TRBV4-1 with TRBJ1-5, with a weak D call TRBD1 (5 bases). The length of the CDR3 is 15 residues. In germline, CDR1 is MGHRA, CDR2 YSYEKL. Trimming shortened V by 3 bases and J by 4 bases, and 13 bases separated the two germline ends. Written as DNA, the CDR3 is TGCGCCAGCAGCCAGGGAGCGGGGGATAATCAGCCCCAGCATTTT. It encodes CASSQGAGDNQPQHF.

V is TRBV15 and J is TRBJ2-3, with 9 nucleotides matching TRBD2. J gave up 6 bases and V 1 base, and 14 bases lay outside the gene matches. Looked up from germline, CDR1 is LNHNV and CDR2 is YYDKDF (reference sequence). CDR3 size: 18 residues. The CDR3 reads CATSRGPRLAATRDTQYF. Written as DNA, the CDR3 is TGTGCCACCAGCAGAGGACCCCGACTAGCGGCCACTCGGGATACGCAGTATTTT.

The rearrangement uses TRBV5-1 and TRBJ2-1; no clear D. The germline V and J ends were trimmed by 0 bases and 0 bases, with 7 bases remaining between them. This CDR3 contains 15 residues. The V gene's germline CDR1 is SGHRS and CDR2 YFSETQ. The CDR3 DNA reads TGCGCCAGCAGCTTGGATTCGAGCTCCTACAATGAGCAGTTCTTC. Translated, it gives CASSLDSSSYNEQFF.

The chain recombines TRBV14 with TRBJ1-2; the D gene is possibly TRBD1 (6 bases). CDR3 length: 14 residues. The V end was cut by 1 base, the J end by 3 bases, with 9 bases between. Germline CDR1 is SGHDN and CDR2 is FVKESK. The DNA of the CDR3 is TGTGCCAGCAGCCAAGCGGCAGGGGACTATGGCTACACCTTC. Protein product: CASSQAAGDYGYTF.

This chain links TRBV2 with TRBJ1-5, with D hard to call. V was pared by 7 bases and J by 6 bases, with 19 bases between. Germline V gene data show CDR1 as SNHLY and CDR2 as FYNNEI. The length of the CDR3 is 15 residues. CDR3 sequence: CASTNEVVFGQPQHF. The CDR3 DNA is TGTGCCAGCACAAACGAAGTAGTTTTCGGTCAGCCCCAGCATTTT. Based on the CDR3 plus reference TRBV2 and TRBJ1-5, the full variable domain is EPEVTQTPSHQVTQMGQEVILRCVPISNHLYFYWYRQILGQKVEFLVSFYNNEISEKSEIFDDQFSVERPDGSNFTLKIRSTKLEDSAMYFCASTNEVVFGQPQHFGDGTRLSIL.

The chain joins TRBV2 to TRBJ1-3, with a tentative D call TRBD1 (5 bases). The V end was cut by 2 bases, the J end by 0 bases, with 8 bases between. This CDR3 spans 15 amino acids. Germline-derived CDR1 and CDR2 are SNHLY and FYNNEI. Here the CDR3 DNA reads TGTGCCAGCAGTGAATACAGGATCTCTGGAAACACCATATATTTT. Its translation is CASSEYRISGNTIYF.

J is TRBJ2-5 and V is TRBV19, with D perhaps TRBD2 (7 bases). Trimming pared 6 bases from V and 2 bases from J, leaving 13 bases between. Per germline, CDR1 LNHDA and CDR2 SQIVND (reference sequence). This CDR3 has 14 residues. CDR3 sequence: CASRRGAAQETQYF. The CDR3 nucleotides read TGTGCCAGTAGACGGGGGGCTGCTCAAGAGACCCAGTACTTC.

The chain combines TRBV11-2 with TRBJ1-2, with D perhaps matching TRBD1 (5 bases). V lost 3 bases and J 1 base, leaving 12 bases between the germline ends. The CDR3 consists of 15 residues. Germline V gene data show CDR1 as SGHAT and CDR2 as FQNNGV. The DNA for the CDR3 is TGTGCCAGCAGCTTCACCGGGGGAGGTAACTATGGCTACACCTTC. Its protein is CASSFTGGGNYGYTF.

The chain links TRBV6-4 to TRBJ2-3; a possible D gene is TRBD2 (6 bases). From germline, CDR1 is MRHNA and CDR2 SNTAGT. The CDR3 has 17 amino acids. With 0 bases removed from V and 0 bases from J, the gap between germline ends came to 13 bases. The CDR3, as DNA: TGTGCCAGCAGTGACTCTGGACTACATTCTAGCACAGATACGCAGTATTTT. Its translation: CASSDSGLHSSTDTQYF.